A selection of T cell receptor beta chains follows, all from one sample in a study of regulatory T cells in long-lasting Graves disease. TCRdb analysed the multiplex PCR reads with MiXCR anew, one entry per CDR3 protein. The sample yields around 400,000 distinct CDR3 sequences, less than 25% seen once. Sample: peripheral blood mononuclear cells (PBMCs), taken when the disease was refractory, from a patient treated with antithyroid drugs. These TCRs come from a female donor with Graves disease. The CDR3 runs from the conserved cysteine through the conserved F or W. D genes are given only for firm matches. Expanded clones are given a class, and other clones once, few, many or no size at all.

clone size: many
D gene: TRBD2
J gene: TRBJ2-5
V gene: TRBV15
CDR3 protein: CATSRDRWGGETQYF
CDR3 DNA: TGTGCCACCAGCAGAGATCGTTGGGGGGGGGAGACCCAGTACTTC

clone size: few
D gene: TRBD1
J gene: TRBJ2-7
V gene: TRBV20-1
CDR3 protein: CSATSGTGDLYEQYF
CDR3 DNA: TGCAGTGCAACCTCCGGGACAGGAGATCTTTACGAGCAGTACTTC

clone size: .
D gene: .
J gene: TRBJ2-2
V gene: TRBV5-1
CDR3 protein: CASSRGENTGELFF
CDR3 DNA: TGCGCCAGCAGCCGGGGAGAGAACACCGGGGAGCTGTTTTTT

clone size: few
D gene: TRBD2
J gene: TRBJ2-2
V gene: TRBV5-1
CDR3 protein: CASRSQRGSNTGELFF
CDR3 DNA: TGCGCCAGCAGGTCCCAGCGGGGATCGAACACCGGGGAGCTGTTTTTT

clone size: .
D gene: .
J gene: TRBJ2-5
V gene: TRBV27
CDR3 protein: CASSFLPGTVQETQYF
CDR3 DNA: TGTGCCAGCAGTTTCCTACCGGGGACTGTACAAGAGACCCAGTACTTC

clone size: few
D gene: .
J gene: TRBJ1-5
V gene: TRBV18
CDR3 protein: CASSGGRGQPQHF
CDR3 DNA: TGTGCCAGCTCCGGGGGGAGAGGTCAGCCCCAGCATTTT

clone size: many
D gene: .
J gene: TRBJ2-7
V gene: TRBV12-3/TRBV12-4
CDR3 protein: CASSLIQGWEQYF
CDR3 DNA: TGTGCCAGCAGTTTAATTCAGGGGTGGGAGCAGTACTTC

clone size: .
D gene: .
J gene: TRBJ2-1
V gene: TRBV28
CDR3 protein: CASSDKEDEQFF
CDR3 DNA: TGTGCCAGCAGTGACAAGGAGGATGAGCAGTTCTTC

clone size: many
D gene: TRBD2
J gene: TRBJ2-5
V gene: TRBV27
CDR3 protein: CASSSDPRMGLAFETQYF
CDR3 DNA: TGTGCCAGCAGTTCGGATCCACGGATGGGACTAGCATTTGAGACCCAGTACTTC

clone size: .
D gene: .
J gene: TRBJ2-7
V gene: TRBV7-9
CDR3 protein: CASSSPWAVSYEQYF
CDR3 DNA: TGTGCCAGCAGCTCCCCTTGGGCCGTATCCTACGAGCAGTACTTC